This T cell receptor beta chain stems from a study of human T cells and chemical hapten exposure. The study's findings and limits: After DPC sensitization, TCRs above 1 in 1000 frequency showed no change.

Using its own MiXCR run on the RACE reads, TCRdb lists one record per CDR3 protein. The profile covers some 82,000 distinct CDR3 sequences, with 5% to 8.5% appearing a single time and 1% to 1.5% taken by the ten largest. This sample's time point: patch test 2, 6 weeks after DPC sensitization. Noted treatment: therapeutic diphenylcyclopropenone sensitization with weekly scalp DPC. Extraction of total RNA was performed on unfractionated whole blood. There are 16 residues in the CDR3. With V trimmed by 3 bases and J by 2 bases, 6 bases remained unmatched. A note on this clonotype: The antigen remains unidentified.

The chain joins TRBV12-3 or TRBV12-4 to TRBJ2-3, with 9 positions matching TRBD2. This TCR derives from a woman aged 25 to 39 with alopecia areata. Some clones in this sample may be carry-over from other donors' samples. The sample was whole blood, taken in connection with sensitization to the hapten diphenylcyclopropenone (DPC). CDR3 protein: CASSFYSGGDTDTQYF. CDR3 DNA sequence: TGTGCCAGCAGTTTCTATAGCGGGGGCGACACAGATACGCAGTATTTT.